This TCR beta chain was found in a study of CD8 T cells in ankylosing spondylitis. The CDR3 covers 13 residues. Trimming removed 3 bases from V and 6 bases from J, with 9 bases in between. Germline V gives CDR1 SGHVS, CDR2 FNYEAQ. TCR beta libraries were made by quantitative 5'-RACE with molecular barcodes. TCRdb reanalysed the 5' RACE reads using MiXCR and keeps one entry per CDR3 protein. Of approximately 17,000 distinct CDR3 sequences listed, 8.2% were seen once; the top ten hold approximately 33%. Study-wide findings and caveats: Ankylosing spondylitis blood appeared to carry a characteristic TCR beta motif of several highly homologous variants. Disease-linked clones proved CD8+ and comparatively uncommon in peripheral blood. Clones tied to disease were said to be significantly enriched in matched ankylosing spondylitis synovial fluid.

There are many counts of this clonotype. Its antigen remains unknown. This sequence originates from a male donor with ankylosing spondylitis or in good health (not recorded which). V usage is TRBV7-6 and J usage is TRBJ2-1; D perhaps matches TRBD2 (5 bases). Source material: blood. CDR3 sequence reads: CASSLRRFNEQFF. The CDR3 DNA is TGTGCCAGCAGCTTGAGGAGGTTCAATGAGCAGTTCTTC.